This TCR beta chain stems from a study of cytomegalovirus exposure and HLA in healthy donors. The CDR3 loop spans 13 amino acids. Trimming cost V 7 bases and J 3 bases; bases outside gene matches: 3. Germline values: CDR1 LNHDA, CDR2 SQIVND (reference sequence). PCR amplification relied on 60 Vbeta primers (plus 13 Jbeta primers). The assay was immunoSEQ multiplex PCR, and TCRdb's table has in-frame clones only and misses some. Among tens of thousands of clones listed, under 85% were seen once. The clonotype was recovered from a man aged 25-45 years in good health and CMV-seronegative. The specimen was PBMCs. The chain carries TRBV19 and TRBJ2-5; 9 nucleotides line up with TRBD1. CDR3 protein: CASMDRGKETQYF. CDR3 DNA sequence: TGTGCCAGTATGGACAGGGGAAAAGAGACCCAGTACTTC.